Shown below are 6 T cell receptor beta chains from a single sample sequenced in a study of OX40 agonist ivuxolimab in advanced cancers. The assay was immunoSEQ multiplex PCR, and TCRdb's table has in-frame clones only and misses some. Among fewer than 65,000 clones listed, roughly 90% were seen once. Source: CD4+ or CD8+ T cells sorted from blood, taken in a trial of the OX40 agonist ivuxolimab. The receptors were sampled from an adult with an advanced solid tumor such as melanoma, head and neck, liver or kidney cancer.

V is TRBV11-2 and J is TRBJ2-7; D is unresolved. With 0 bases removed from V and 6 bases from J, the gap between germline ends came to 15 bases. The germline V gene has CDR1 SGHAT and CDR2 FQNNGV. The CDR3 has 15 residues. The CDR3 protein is CASSLDLPTYLEQYF. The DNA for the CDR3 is TGTGCCAGCAGCTTAGATCTTCCTACCTACCTCGAGCAGTACTTC. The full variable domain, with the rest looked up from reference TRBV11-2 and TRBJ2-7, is EAGVAQSPRYKIIEKRQSVAFWCNPISGHATLYWYQQILGQGPKLLIQFQNNGVVDDSQLPKDRFSAERLKGVDSTLKIQPAKLEDSAVYLCASSLDLPTYLEQYFGPGTRLTVT.

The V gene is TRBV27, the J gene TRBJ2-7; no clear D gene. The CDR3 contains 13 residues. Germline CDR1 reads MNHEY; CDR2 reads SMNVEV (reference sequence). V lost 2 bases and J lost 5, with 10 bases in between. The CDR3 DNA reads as TGTGCCAGCAGTTTAATCGGGCCGGACGAGCAGTACTTC. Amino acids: CASSLIGPDEQYF.

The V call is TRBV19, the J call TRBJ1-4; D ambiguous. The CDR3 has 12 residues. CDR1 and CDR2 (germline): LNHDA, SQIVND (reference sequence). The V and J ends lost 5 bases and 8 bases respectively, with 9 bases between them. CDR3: CASSPESEKLFF. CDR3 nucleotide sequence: TGTGCCAGTAGTCCCGAATCGGAAAAACTGTTTTTT.

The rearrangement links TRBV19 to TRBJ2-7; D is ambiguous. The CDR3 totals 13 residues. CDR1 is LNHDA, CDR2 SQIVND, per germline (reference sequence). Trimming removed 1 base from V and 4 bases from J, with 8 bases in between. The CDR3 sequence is CASSIARDYEQYF. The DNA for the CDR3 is TGTGCCAGTAGTATAGCACGAGATTACGAGCAGTACTTC.

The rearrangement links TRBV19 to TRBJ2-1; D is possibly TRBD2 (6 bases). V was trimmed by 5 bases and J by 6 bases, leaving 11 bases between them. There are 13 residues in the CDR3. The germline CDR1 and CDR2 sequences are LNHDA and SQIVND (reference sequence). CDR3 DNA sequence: TGTGCCAGTAGTGCCGGGACTTTCAATGAGCAGTTCTTC. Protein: CASSAGTFNEQFF.

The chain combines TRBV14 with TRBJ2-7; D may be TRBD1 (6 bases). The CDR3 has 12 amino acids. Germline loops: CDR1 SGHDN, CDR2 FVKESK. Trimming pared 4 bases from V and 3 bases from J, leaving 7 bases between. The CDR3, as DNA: TGTGCCAGCAGCCTGACAGGCTACGAGCAGTACTTC. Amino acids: CASSLTGYEQYF. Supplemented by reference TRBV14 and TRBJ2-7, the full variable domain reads EAGVTQFPSHSVIEKGQTVTLRCDPISGHDNLYWYRRVMGKEIKFLLHFVKESKQDESGMPNNRFLAERTGGTYSTLKVQPAELEDSGVYFCASSLTGYEQYFGPGTRLTVT.